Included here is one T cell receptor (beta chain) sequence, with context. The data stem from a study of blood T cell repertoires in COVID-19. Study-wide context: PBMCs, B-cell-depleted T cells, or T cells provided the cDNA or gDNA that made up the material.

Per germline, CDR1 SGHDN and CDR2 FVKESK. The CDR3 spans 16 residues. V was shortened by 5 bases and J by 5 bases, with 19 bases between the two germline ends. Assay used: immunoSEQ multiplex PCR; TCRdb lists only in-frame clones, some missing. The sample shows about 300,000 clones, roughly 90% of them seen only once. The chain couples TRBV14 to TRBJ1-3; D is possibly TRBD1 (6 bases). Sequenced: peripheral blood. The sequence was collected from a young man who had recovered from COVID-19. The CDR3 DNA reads TGTGCCAGCAGCTCCTCAGGGGAAGTGGGGCGAAACACCATATATTTT. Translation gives CASSSSGEVGRNTIYF.